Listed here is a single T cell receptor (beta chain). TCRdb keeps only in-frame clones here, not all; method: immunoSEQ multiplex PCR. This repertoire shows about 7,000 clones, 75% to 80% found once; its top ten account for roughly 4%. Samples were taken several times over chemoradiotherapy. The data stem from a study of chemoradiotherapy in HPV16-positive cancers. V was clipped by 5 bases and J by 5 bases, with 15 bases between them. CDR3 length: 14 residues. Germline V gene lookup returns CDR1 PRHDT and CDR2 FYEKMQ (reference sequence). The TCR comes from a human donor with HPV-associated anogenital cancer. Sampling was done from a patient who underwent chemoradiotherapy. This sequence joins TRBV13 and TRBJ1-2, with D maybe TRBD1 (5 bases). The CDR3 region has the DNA TGTGCCAGCAGCCCAAAAGGGGTCCGGTATGGCTACACCTTC. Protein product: CASSPKGVRYGYTF. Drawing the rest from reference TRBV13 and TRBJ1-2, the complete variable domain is AAGVIQSPRHLIKEKRETATLKCYPIPRHDTVYWYQQGPGQDPQFLISFYEKMQSDKGSIPDRFSAQQFSDYHSELNMSSLELGDSALYFCASSPKGVRYGYTFGSGTRLTVV.